Below, 26 T cell receptor beta chains from the same sample are listed, as sequenced in a study of shared clonotypes between healthy human individuals. Profiling relied on immunoSEQ multiplex PCR, and the TCRdb table lists in-frame clones only, not all of them. Here the sample spans about 470,000 clones, roughly three quarters being singletons. Sequenced input: PBMCs. These receptors were collected from a woman aged 40 to 50 in good health. Some clones in this sample may be carry-over from other donors' samples.

V gene TRBV2 combines with J gene TRBJ2-5, with a tentative D call TRBD1 (6 bases). V lost 6 bases and J 5 bases, leaving 13 bases between the germline ends. The CDR3 is made up of 13 amino acids. The V gene's germline CDR1 is SNHLY and CDR2 FYNNEI. Here the CDR3 reads CASRLRGEETQYF. The CDR3 DNA follows: TGTGCCAGCAGGCTCAGGGGAGAGGAGACCCAGTACTTC. The variable domain in full, with the rest retrieved from reference TRBV2 and TRBJ2-5, is EPEVTQTPSHQVTQMGQEVILRCVPISNHLYFYWYRQILGQKVEFLVSFYNNEISEKSEIFDDQFSVERPDGSNFTLKIRSTKLEDSAMYFCASRLRGEETQYFGPGTRLLVL.

J is TRBJ1-3 and V is TRBV5-4, with 9 positions matching TRBD1. Germline V gene lookup returns CDR1 SGHNT and CDR2 YYREEE (reference sequence). V lost 4 bases to trimming and J lost 3 bases; unmatched junction nucleotides: 8. This CDR3 is built from 16 residues. The CDR3 coding sequence is TGTGCCAGCAGCCCCCCCCCGGGACAGGGTGGAAACACCATATATTTT. The encoded protein is CASSPPPGQGGNTIYF.

Note on this clone: A read error likely explains this, since a far larger clone differs by one base. The V call is TRBV7-9, the J call TRBJ2-1; 8 bases are a match to TRBD1. Losses at the gene ends were 0 bases for V and 11 bases for J; bases not matched to a gene: 12. CDR1 is SEHNR, CDR2 FQNEAQ, per germline (reference sequence). The CDR3 covers 16 residues. The CDR3 here is CASSLATTGEVDKQFF. The DNA for the CDR3 is TGTGCCAGCAGCTTAGCGACGACAGGGGAGGTCGATAAGCAGTTCTTC.

The chain combines TRBV6-5 with TRBJ2-1; weak D call: TRBD2 (5 bases). This CDR3 has 14 amino acids. Germline V gives CDR1 MNHEY, CDR2 SVGAGI. V was trimmed by 5 bases and J by 6 bases, leaving 14 bases between them. CDR3 sequence reads: CASSKLTSGNEQFF. CDR3 sequence (DNA): TGTGCCAGCAGTAAACTGACCAGCGGCAATGAGCAGTTCTTC.

This chain uses TRBV9 with TRBJ2-1, with TRBD2 matching 16 bases. The junction had 3 bases not matched to a gene; V was cut back by 4 bases and J by 2 bases. Germline values: CDR1 SGDLS, CDR2 YYNGEE. This CDR3 has 17 residues. The DNA for the CDR3 is TGTGCCAGCAGCCTAGGGACTAGCGGGAGGGCCTACAATGAGCAGTTCTTC. Encoded protein: CASSLGTSGRAYNEQFF. The full variable domain, its missing parts supplied by reference TRBV9 and TRBJ2-1, is DSGVTQTPKHLITATGQRVTLRCSPRSGDLSVYWYQQSLDQGLQFLIQYYNGEERAKGNILERFSAQQFPDLHSELNLSSLELGDSALYFCASSLGTSGRAYNEQFFGPGTRLTVL.

In this sample, this clone turned up many times. The V and J genes are TRBV7-9 and TRBJ2-7, with TRBD2 matching over 8 bases. Germline trimming cut 7 bases from V and 6 bases from J; bases unmatched to any gene: 8. This CDR3 is built from 13 residues. Per the germline V gene, CDR1 is SEHNR and CDR2 is FQNEAQ (reference sequence). CDR3 nucleotides: TGTGCCAGCAAAACAGCGGGAGTGGGCGAGCAGTACTTC. As protein: CASKTAGVGEQYF.

This chain uses TRBV13 with TRBJ1-1, with D perhaps matching TRBD1 (5 bases). Trimming pared 3 bases from V and 3 bases from J, leaving 17 bases between. Germline V gene lookup returns CDR1 PRHDT and CDR2 FYEKMQ (reference sequence). This CDR3 comprises 16 residues. The CDR3 sequence is CASSFKGLGGDTEAFF. In DNA, the CDR3 is TGTGCCAGCAGCTTTAAGGGGCTGGGAGGGGACACTGAAGCTTTCTTT.

The gene calls are TRBV29-1 and TRBJ2-7; TRBD2 matches at 7 bases. The junction had 8 bases not matched to a gene; V was cut back by 6 bases and J by 3 bases. CDR3 length equals 13 residues. Germline assignment: CDR1 SQVTM and CDR2 ANQGSEA. This CDR3 reads CSVSLAEYYEQYF. In DNA, the CDR3 is TGCAGCGTATCGCTAGCGGAATACTACGAGCAGTACTTC.

The V and J genes are TRBV9 and TRBJ2-5; no clear D gene. Looked up from germline, CDR1 is SGDLS and CDR2 is YYNGEE. CDR3 length: 14 amino acids. Trimming left V 4 bases short and J 2 bases short, with 12 bases between. The CDR3 nucleotides are TGTGCCAGCAGCCCAGGCCCAACTCAAGAGACCCAGTACTTC. It is translated as CASSPGPTQETQYF. The full variable domain, completed using reference TRBV9 and TRBJ2-5, is DSGVTQTPKHLITATGQRVTLRCSPRSGDLSVYWYQQSLDQGLQFLIQYYNGEERAKGNILERFSAQQFPDLHSELNLSSLELGDSALYFCASSPGPTQETQYFGPGTRLLVL.

The chain carries TRBV7-2 and TRBJ2-3, with TRBD2 matching over 14 bases. V gave up 1 base and J gave up 4 bases; unmatched junction bases: 4. Germline V gives CDR1 SGHTA, CDR2 FQGNSA. The CDR3 extends over 17 amino acids. The CDR3 reads CASSLGTSGRRADTQYF. Written as DNA, the CDR3 is TGTGCCAGCAGCTTAGGGACTAGCGGGAGGCGAGCAGATACGCAGTATTTT.

V gene TRBV18 combines with J gene TRBJ2-7, with 8 bases that match TRBD2. The CDR3 spans 16 residues. V trimming: 2 bases; J trimming: 0 bases; junction bases outside the gene matches: 6. From germline, CDR1 is KGHSH and CDR2 LQKENI. The CDR3 here is CASSPAGRGSSYEQYF. CDR3 bases: TGTGCCAGCTCACCAGCCGGGAGGGGGAGCTCCTACGAGCAGTACTTC.

This chain links TRBV6-5 with TRBJ2-7; maybe TRBD1 (6 bases). V lost 5 bases, J lost 6 bases, and 17 bases lay in between. The length of the CDR3 is 14 residues. Germline assignment: CDR1 MNHEY and CDR2 SVGAGI. The CDR3 is CASSGGAVVGEQYF. As DNA, the CDR3 is TGTGCCAGCAGTGGGGGCGCGGTCGTTGGCGAGCAGTACTTC.

The chain recombines TRBV5-1 with TRBJ2-2; tentative D call: TRBD2 (6 bases). Germline CDR1 SGHRS, CDR2 YFSETQ. Trimming removed 4 bases at V and 3 bases at J, with 10 bases between. The CDR3 length is 14 residues. CDR3 sequence (DNA): TGCGCCAGCAGCCCGGACTACTACACCGGGGAGCTGTTTTTT. This gives the protein CASSPDYYTGELFF.

In its sample, this clone was seen once. V usage is TRBV6-6 and J usage is TRBJ2-7; weak D call: TRBD2 (5 bases). Germline-derived CDR1 and CDR2 are MNHNY and SVGAGI (reference sequence). CDR3 size: 14 residues. V lost 5 bases and J 3 bases, leaving 14 bases between the germline ends. The DNA for the CDR3 is TGTGCCAGCAGTCACGGGGTCCCTCGCTACGAGCAGTACTTC. It translates to CASSHGVPRYEQYF.

The chain has TRBV4-1 and TRBJ2-3; D is perhaps TRBD2 (5 bases). CDR1 is MGHRA and CDR2 is YSYEKL in the germline V gene. The germline V and J ends were trimmed by 4 bases and 2 bases, with 19 bases remaining between them. This CDR3 is built from 17 residues. The CDR3 loop reads CASSRGRRGGYTDTQYF. CDR3 DNA sequence: TGCGCCAGCAGCCGAGGGCGGCGAGGTGGCTACACAGATACGCAGTATTTT.

The chain couples TRBV19 to TRBJ1-2; tentatively, D is TRBD1 (6 bases). The V gene lost 7 bases and the J gene lost 0 bases, with 12 bases spanning the gap. The CDR3 totals 14 residues. Germline V gives CDR1 LNHDA, CDR2 SQIVND (reference sequence). The CDR3 DNA reads TGTGCCAGTAAGACAGGTTCAGCTAACTATGGCTACACCTTC. Translating it yields CASKTGSANYGYTF.

CDR3 region: CASSLYAETQYF. CDR3 nucleotides: TGTGCCAGCAGCTTGTACGCGGAGACCCAGTACTTC. This chain joins TRBV5-8 and TRBJ2-5; D is unresolved. The CDR3 extends over 12 amino acids. Trimming stripped 1 base from V and 5 bases from J, with 6 bases between. Germline values: CDR1 SGHTS, CDR2 YDEGEE.

The V gene is TRBV6-5, the J gene TRBJ2-2; 11 bases match TRBD2. The CDR3 is made up of 15 amino acids. Trimming removed 6 bases from V and 6 bases from J; junction bases left unmatched: 6. The germline V gene has CDR1 MNHEY and CDR2 SVGAGI. The CDR3 region is CASRPGTSGSGELFF. CDR3 nucleotide sequence: TGTGCCAGCAGACCCGGGACTAGCGGCTCCGGGGAGCTGTTTTTT.

The V call is TRBV4-2, the J call TRBJ2-5; no definite D call. CDR3 length: 14 residues. CDR1 and CDR2 (germline): LGHNA, YNFKEQ. With 2 bases removed from V and 4 bases from J, the gap between germline ends came to 11 bases. This CDR3 is CASSQYPSGETQYF. DNA of the CDR3: TGTGCCAGCAGCCAATACCCGTCTGGAGAGACCCAGTACTTC.

The chain recombines TRBV20-1 with TRBJ1-2; tentatively, D is TRBD1 (5 bases). V was shortened by 6 bases and J by 6 bases, with 11 bases between the two germline ends. Germline CDR1 is DFQATT and CDR2 is SNEGSKA (reference sequence). The length of the CDR3 is 11 residues. The CDR3 bases are TGCAGTGCCACAGGAGTTAATGGCTACACCTTC. Protein product: CSATGVNGYTF.

The chain has TRBV7-6 and TRBJ1-1; no clear D. The CDR3 has 13 amino acids. The germline gives CDR1 SGHVS, CDR2 FNYEAQ. V lost 1 base and J lost 4, with 7 bases in between. The CDR3 loop reads CASSLGVGTEAFF. Here the CDR3 DNA reads TGTGCCAGCAGCTTAGGGGTGGGCACTGAAGCTTTCTTT.

In this sample, this clone turned up once. The J gene is TRBJ2-5, the V gene TRBV18; 9 nucleotides line up with TRBD1. Germline V gene lookup returns CDR1 KGHSH and CDR2 LQKENI. V was clipped by 4 bases and J by 6 bases; unmatched bases: 6. This CDR3 has 14 amino acids. DNA for the CDR3: TGTGCCAGCTCACAAAGACAGGGGGATAAGACCCAGTACTTC. Translating gives CASSQRQGDKTQYF.

CDR3 DNA sequence: TGTGCCAGCGCAACTAGCGGCCCGCAGCGGAATGAGCAGTTCTTC. It is translated as CASATSGPQRNEQFF. This chain joins TRBV28 and TRBJ2-1; TRBD2 aligns across 8 bases. Germline-derived CDR1 and CDR2 are MDHEN and SYDVKM. The CDR3 covers 15 residues. V trimming: 8 bases; J trimming: 7 bases; junction bases outside the gene matches: 13.

This sequence joins TRBV29-1 and TRBJ1-1; weak D call: TRBD1 (5 bases). The V gene lost 4 bases and the J gene lost 7 bases, with 10 bases spanning the gap. This CDR3 spans 11 amino acids. Germline assignment: CDR1 SQVTM and CDR2 ANQGSEA. CDR3 coding DNA: TGCAGCGTTGTACGGGGGATTGAAGCTTTCTTT. It codes for CSVVRGIEAFF.

The chain has TRBV19 and TRBJ1-2; D remains unclear. The germline V and J ends were trimmed by 5 bases and 0 bases, with 19 bases remaining between them. The CDR3 is made up of 17 amino acids. From germline, CDR1 is LNHDA and CDR2 SQIVND (reference sequence). CDR3 coding DNA: TGTGCCAGTAGTGCCGCGCACCCGGACGGTCCTAACTATGGCTACACCTTC. This codes for CASSAAHPDGPNYGYTF.

In the case of this clone: Other DNA sequences within the sample encode an identical CDR3. This sequence joins TRBV5-1 and TRBJ2-2, with D perhaps assigned TRBD1 or TRBD2 (5 bases each). Germline loops: CDR1 SGHRS, CDR2 YFSETQ. V lost 3 bases and J 0 bases, leaving 12 bases between the germline ends. This CDR3 has 16 amino acids. DNA of the CDR3: TGCGCCAGCAGCTCGTCCGGGACGACGAACACCGGGGAGCTGTTTTTT. This translates into CASSSSGTTNTGELFF.